The rows below give T cell receptor beta chains drawn from one sample of a study of T-cell memory formation after mild COVID-19. Using its own MiXCR run on the 5' RACE reads, TCRdb lists one record per CDR3 protein. The top ten clones hold 2.4% of a sample with about 190,000 distinct CDR3 sequences, 15% to 20% of them seen once. The sample comprised PBMCs or a T cell subset sorted from them (not recorded which). All receptors come from an adult woman who had mild COVID-19 (a few samples of this study predate the infection). Cell type and time point are not known. Both conserved end residues are part of each CDR3. A D gene is named only where the DNA matches it firmly. Size is stated for part of the rows, as once, few or many counts, or as a class when the clone is expanded.

d_call | j_call | clone_size | v_call | cdr3_aa | cdr3_nt
- | TRBJ1-1 | few | TRBV5-6 | CASSRQRTEAFF | TGTGCCAGCAGCCGACAGCGCACTGAAGCTTTCTTT
- | TRBJ2-1 | - | TRBV2 | CASKEEAISYNEQFF | TGTGCCAGCAAGGAGGAGGCAATTTCCTACAATGAGCAGTTCTTC
- | TRBJ2-7 | - | TRBV18 | CASSPDTGTYEQYF | TGTGCCAGCTCACCGGATACAGGGACGTACGAGCAGTACTTC
TRBD2 | TRBJ2-1 | few | TRBV4-2 | CASSPGLAGVNEQFF | TGTGCCAGCAGCCCTGGACTAGCGGGCGTCAATGAGCAGTTCTTC
- | TRBJ1-4 | - | TRBV3-1 | CASYSEKLFF | TGTGCCAGTTACTCGGAAAAACTGTTTTTT
- | TRBJ2-3 | few | TRBV6-1 | CASSELGTDTQYF | TGTGCCAGCAGTGAACTGGGTACAGATACGCAGTATTTT
- | TRBJ1-2 | - | TRBV9 | CASSPKIQQGGYGYTF | TGTGCCAGCAGCCCGAAGATCCAACAGGGTGGCTATGGCTACACCTTC
TRBD2 | TRBJ2-3 | - | TRBV4-3 | CASSQETSGSTDTQYF | TGCGCCAGCAGCCAAGAGACTAGCGGGAGCACAGATACGCAGTATTTT
- | TRBJ1-2 | many | TRBV5-1 | CASSLGQTYGYTF | TGCGCCAGCAGCTTGGGGCAGACCTATGGCTACACCTTC
TRBD1 | TRBJ2-7 | few | TRBV3-1 | CASSRPGTGSYEQYF | TGTGCCAGCAGCCGACCCGGGACAGGGTCCTACGAGCAGTACTTC
TRBD2 | TRBJ2-2 | few | TRBV20-1 | CSAPLSGRAGGELFF | TGCAGTGCCCCCCTTAGCGGGAGGGCCGGCGGGGAGCTGTTTTTT
- | TRBJ1-6 | - | TRBV11-2 | CASSPNRVRSSYNSPLHF | TGTGCCAGCAGCCCGAACAGGGTTCGAAGCTCCTATAATTCACCCCTCCACTTT
- | TRBJ1-1 | - | TRBV5-1 | CASSIGPPGRMNTEAFF | TGCGCCAGCAGCATTGGGCCGCCAGGGCGGATGAACACTGAAGCTTTCTTT
- | TRBJ1-1 | - | TRBV27 | CASSLRGGGTEAFF | TGTGCCAGCAGTTTACGAGGTGGGGGCACTGAAGCTTTCTTT
- | TRBJ2-5 | few | TRBV29-1 | CSVDSGARETQYF | TGCAGCGTTGATTCAGGGGCTAGGGAGACCCAGTACTTC
- | TRBJ2-7 | few | TRBV20-1 | CSARDLTRRGRSDEQYF | TGCAGTGCTAGAGATCTGACAAGGCGTGGGCGCTCCGACGAGCAGTACTTC
TRBD2 | TRBJ2-1 | many | TRBV5-1 | CASSLAGGAFSYNEQFF | TGCGCCAGCAGCTTGGCCGGGGGGGCCTTTTCCTACAATGAGCAGTTCTTC
- | TRBJ2-7 | few | TRBV12-3/TRBV12-4 | CASSPGAGWYF | TGTGCCAGCAGTCCCGGGGCAGGCTGGTACTTC
TRBD1 | TRBJ1-6 | few | TRBV12-3/TRBV12-4 | CASSHSDRDNSPLHF | TGTGCCAGCAGTCACTCCGACAGGGATAATTCACCCCTCCACTTT
- | TRBJ2-6 | once | TRBV4-1 | CASSQGSGGANVLTF | TGCGCCAGCAGCCAAGGGTCGGGGGGGGCCAACGTCCTGACTTTC
TRBD2 | TRBJ2-1 | few | TRBV5-6 | CASSGDRLAGRNEQFF | TGTGCCAGCAGCGGGGATCGCCTAGCGGGGAGGAATGAGCAGTTCTTC
- | TRBJ1-2 | once | TRBV7-2 | CMPGHPWEGYTF | TGTATGCCGGGACATCCCTGGGAAGGCTACACCTTC
TRBD1 | TRBJ2-1 | few | TRBV7-8 | CASSSARLPGQVYNEQFF | TGTGCCAGCAGCTCCGCCCGTCTCCCGGGACAGGTTTACAATGAGCAGTTCTTC
- | TRBJ1-2 | - | TRBV4-1 | CASSQDSYGGYTF | TGCGCCAGCAGCCAAGATTCCTACGGAGGCTACACCTTC
TRBD2 | TRBJ2-5 | - | TRBV12-3/TRBV12-4 | CASSLSGTAEETQYF | TGTGCCAGCAGTTTGAGCGGGACTGCCGAAGAGACCCAGTACTTC
- | TRBJ1-4 | few | TRBV7-7 | CASSRSGSSNEKLFF | TGTGCTAGCAGCCGCTCGGGAAGTTCTAATGAAAAACTGTTTTTT
- | TRBJ2-7 | few | TRBV7-6 | CASSQNGQSSYEQYF | TGTGCCAGCAGCCAAAACGGACAGAGCTCCTACGAGCAGTACTTC
- | TRBJ2-3 | - | TRBV7-6 | CASRLRQGTDTQYF | TGTGCCAGCCGCCTAAGACAGGGCACAGATACGCAGTATTTT
- | TRBJ2-1 | few | TRBV20-1 | CSAKQGGFNEQFF | TGCAGTGCTAAACAGGGAGGGTTCAATGAGCAGTTCTTC
- | TRBJ1-3 | few | TRBV12-3/TRBV12-4 | CASSPREGGSGNTIYF | TGTGCCAGCAGTCCCCGAGAAGGGGGTTCTGGAAACACCATATATTTT
- | TRBJ1-6 | - | TRBV3-1 | CASSQEFGREYNSPLHF | TGTGCCAGCAGCCAAGAGTTCGGCAGGGAGTATAATTCACCCCTCCACTTT
TRBD2 | TRBJ2-7 | - | TRBV2 | CASSEGRGSYEQYF | TGTGCCAGCAGTGAAGGGCGGGGGAGCTACGAGCAGTACTTC
- | TRBJ1-1 | - | TRBV29-1 | CSVEGQSMNTEAFF | TGCAGCGTTGAAGGACAGTCGATGAACACTGAAGCTTTCTTT
- | TRBJ1-5 | few | TRBV20-1 | CSARGGLSGDQPQHF | TGCAGTGCTAGAGGGGGCTTGTCCGGAGATCAGCCCCAGCATTTT
- | TRBJ2-7 | - | TRBV5-1 | CASSLYRSSYEQYF | TGCGCCAGCAGCTTGTACAGAAGTTCCTACGAGCAGTACTTC
- | TRBJ1-1 | few | TRBV20-1 | CSALWAMNTEAFF | TGCAGTGCTCTATGGGCAATGAACACTGAAGCTTTCTTT
- | TRBJ1-4 | few | TRBV29-1 | CSVRDTRREKLFF | TGCAGCGTTAGGGACACCCGCCGGGAAAAACTGTTTTTT
- | TRBJ2-2 | few | TRBV6-2/TRBV6-3 | CASNPRGAAVRELFF | TGTGCCAGCAACCCCCGAGGAGCCGCCGTCAGGGAGCTGTTTTTT
TRBD2 | TRBJ2-5 | - | TRBV5-3 | CARSLGIAGGPSQETQYF | TGTGCCAGAAGCTTGGGAATAGCGGGGGGGCCTTCCCAAGAGACCCAGTACTTC
- | TRBJ2-3 | - | TRBV5-1 | CASSLIADTQYF | TGCGCCAGCAGCTTGATAGCGGATACGCAGTATTTT